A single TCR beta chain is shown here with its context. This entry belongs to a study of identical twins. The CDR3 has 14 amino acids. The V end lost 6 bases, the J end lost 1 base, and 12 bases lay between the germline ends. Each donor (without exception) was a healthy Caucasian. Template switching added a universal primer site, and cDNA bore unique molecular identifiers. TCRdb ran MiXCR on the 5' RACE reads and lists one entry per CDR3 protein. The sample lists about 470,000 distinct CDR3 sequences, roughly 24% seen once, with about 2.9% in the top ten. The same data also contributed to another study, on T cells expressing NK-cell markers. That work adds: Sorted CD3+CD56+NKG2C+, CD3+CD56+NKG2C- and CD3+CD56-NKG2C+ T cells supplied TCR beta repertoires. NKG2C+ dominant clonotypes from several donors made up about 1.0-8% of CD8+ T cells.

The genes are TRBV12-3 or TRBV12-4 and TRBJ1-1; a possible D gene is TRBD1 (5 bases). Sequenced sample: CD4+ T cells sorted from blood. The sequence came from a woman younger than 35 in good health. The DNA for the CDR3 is TGTGCCAGCAGGCACGGACAAGCGAACACTGAAGCTTTCTTT. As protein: CASRHGQANTEAFF.